The 10 T cell receptor beta chains listed next were all sequenced from one sample in a study of blood T cell repertoires in COVID-19. Measured with immunoSEQ multiplex PCR; TCRdb has only the in-frame clones, and not every one. Of 300,000 to 350,000 clones listed, roughly 88% are singletons. Sequenced sample: peripheral blood. Receptors were obtained from a woman aged 25 to 45 with COVID-19, enrolled during active disease.

The rearrangement uses TRBV5-4 and TRBJ2-1; tentatively, D is TRBD2 (6 bases). The CDR3 covers 17 residues. Germline V CDR1 and CDR2: SGHNT, YYREEE (reference sequence). The germline V and J ends were trimmed by 2 bases and 0 bases, with 15 bases remaining between them. The chain's CDR3 is CASSFGAAGGSYNEQFF. CDR3 nucleotide sequence: TGTGCCAGCAGCTTTGGGGCTGCCGGGGGCTCCTACAATGAGCAGTTCTTC.

The chain combines TRBV3-1 (or the pseudogene TRBV3-2) with TRBJ2-6; TRBD2 matches at 7 bases. V lost 2 bases, J lost 0 bases, and 1 base stayed unmatched. Germline values: CDR1 LGHDT, CDR2 YNNKEL (reference sequence). The CDR3 extends over 16 amino acids. CDR3 sequence (DNA): TGTGCCAGCAGCCAACGCGGGAGCTCTGGGGCCAACGTCCTGACTTTC. Its protein is CASSQRGSSGANVLTF.

The chain couples TRBV19 to TRBJ2-7; D may be TRBD2 (5 bases). Trimming removed 6 bases at V and 6 bases at J, with 21 bases between. CDR1 LNHDA and CDR2 SQIVND come from the germline V gene (reference sequence). There are 15 residues in the CDR3. The DNA of the CDR3 is TGTGCCAGTAGCCGCCAGCGGTACGGCTCTGGCGAGCAGTACTTC. It encodes CASSRQRYGSGEQYF.

The chain recombines TRBV5-4 with TRBJ1-2, with 8 bases lining up with TRBD1. The CDR3 runs 17 residues. Germline lookup yields CDR1 SGHNT and CDR2 YYREEE (reference sequence). Unmatched junction bases numbered 14, after V lost 4 bases and J lost 3 bases. This CDR3 reads CASSLLPRDRGDYGYTF. The CDR3 DNA follows: TGTGCCAGCAGCCTACTACCGAGAGACAGGGGAGACTATGGCTACACCTTC.

Of note for this clone: Other DNA sequences from this sample encode an identical CDR3 as well. The V gene is TRBV7-2, the J gene TRBJ1-2; D gene unclear. Looked up from germline, CDR1 is SGHTA and CDR2 is FQGNSA. Trimming took off 3 bases at V and 3 bases at J, with 11 bases between the two ends. The CDR3 covers 14 residues. The CDR3 nucleotides are TGTGCCAGCAGCTTGGCCCCAGACTACTATGGCTACACCTTC. Protein product: CASSLAPDYYGYTF.

V is TRBV20-1 and J is TRBJ1-1, with D unresolved. The CDR3 spans 11 residues. Per germline, CDR1 DFQATT and CDR2 SNEGSKA (reference sequence). V lost 4 bases and J lost 3, with 6 bases in between. The CDR3 region has the DNA TGCAGTGCTACCGGGGACACTGAAGCTTTCTTT. Translated, it gives CSATGDTEAFF.

The rearrangement joins TRBV5-4 to TRBJ2-1, with 8 bases that match TRBD2. The CDR3 has 15 amino acids. Germline assignment: CDR1 SGHNT and CDR2 YYREEE (reference sequence). V shed 3 bases, J shed 3 bases, and the junction held 5 bases outside the gene matches. The CDR3 bases are TGTGCCAGCAGCTCCCCGGGAGGGATCTACAATGAGCAGTTCTTC. This gives the protein CASSSPGGIYNEQFF.

The V and J genes are TRBV6-5 and TRBJ2-7, with 8 positions matching TRBD1. Per germline, CDR1 MNHEY and CDR2 SVGAGI. The CDR3 covers 14 residues. J was trimmed by 6 bases and V by 0 bases; bases with no gene match: 4. The CDR3 here is CASSYSGQGIEQYF. DNA of the CDR3: TGTGCCAGCAGTTACTCCGGACAGGGTATCGAGCAGTACTTC.

This sequence joins TRBV2 and TRBJ2-2; D possibly corresponds to TRBD2 (6 bases). CDR1 SNHLY and CDR2 FYNNEI come from the germline V gene. This CDR3 has 17 residues. With 3 bases removed from V and 7 bases from J, the gap between germline ends came to 21 bases. CDR3 nucleotides: TGTGCCAGCAGTGAGAGTCGGGCGGGGTTCGGTAACGGGGAGCTGTTTTTT. Translation: CASSESRAGFGNGELFF.

The chain recombines TRBV5-1 with TRBJ1-4, with TRBD1 matching over 7 bases. Germline V gene lookup returns CDR1 SGHRS and CDR2 YFSETQ. J gave up 4 bases and V 0 bases, and 3 bases lay outside the gene matches. This CDR3 is built from 15 residues. Here the CDR3 DNA reads TGCGCCAGCAGCTTGGGGACAGGTATTAATGAAAAACTGTTTTTT. This encodes CASSLGTGINEKLFF.